The T cell receptor (beta chain) described here comes from a study of persistence of HIV-infected CD4 T cells. Study summary: A median of 8 years of suppressive ART preceded sampling.

The stimulus was an HIV-1 Gag 15-mer peptide pool, around 1.1 ug/peptide/mL. Responding CD4+ T cells were sorted by upregulation of both CD40 ligand and CD69. Before stimulation, PBMCs underwent CD8+ T cell depletion. For this clone: No antigen is known for it.

The immunoSEQ assay was version 4, run in survey mode. Sequencing used immunoSEQ multiplex PCR; TCRdb keeps in-frame clones, though not all of them. In the table there are roughly 20,000 clones, roughly two thirds of which are singletons. General observations from the study: Degenerate expanded CDR3beta sequences were enriched among CMV- and Gag-responding cells. TCR oligoclonality correlated with proviral oligoclonality in the same sorted populations.

This CDR3 spans 12 amino acids. Germline-derived CDR1 and CDR2 are SQVTM and ANQGSEA. Trimming removed 1 base at V and 8 bases at J, with 9 bases between. This chain links TRBV29-1 with TRBJ1-5; no clear D gene. The clonotype was recovered from an adult woman with HIV who was CMV-seropositive. This sample comprised CD4+ T cells sorted from PBMCs after roughly 18-hour stimulation, obtained from a patient who received antiretroviral therapy. This chain's CDR3 is CSVEVNGEPQHF. DNA for the CDR3: TGCAGCGTTGAAGTTAATGGGGAGCCCCAGCATTTT.